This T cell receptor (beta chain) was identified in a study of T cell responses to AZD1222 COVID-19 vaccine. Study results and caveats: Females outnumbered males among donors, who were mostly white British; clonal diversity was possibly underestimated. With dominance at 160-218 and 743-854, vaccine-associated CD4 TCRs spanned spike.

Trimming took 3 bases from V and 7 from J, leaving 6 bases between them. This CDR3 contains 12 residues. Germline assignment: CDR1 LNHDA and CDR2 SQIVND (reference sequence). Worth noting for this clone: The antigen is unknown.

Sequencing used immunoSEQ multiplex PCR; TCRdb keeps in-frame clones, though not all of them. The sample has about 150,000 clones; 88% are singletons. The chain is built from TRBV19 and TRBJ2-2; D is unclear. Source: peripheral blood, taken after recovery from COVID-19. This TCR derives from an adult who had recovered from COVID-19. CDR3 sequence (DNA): TGTGCCAGTAGTATTTCTAGCGGGGAGCTGTTTTTT. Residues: CASSISSGELFF.